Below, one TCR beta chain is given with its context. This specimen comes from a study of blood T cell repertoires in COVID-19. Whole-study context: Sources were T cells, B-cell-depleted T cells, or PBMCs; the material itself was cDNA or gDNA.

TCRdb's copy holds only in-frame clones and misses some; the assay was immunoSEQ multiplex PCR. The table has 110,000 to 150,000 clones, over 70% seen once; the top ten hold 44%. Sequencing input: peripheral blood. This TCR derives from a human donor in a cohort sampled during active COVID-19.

The CDR3 here is CASSSTQVGSGSPLHF. The CDR3 nucleotides read TGTGCCAGCAGTTCAACCCAAGTGGGAAGCGGTTCACCCCTCCACTTT. The chain carries TRBV6-5 and TRBJ1-6; unclear D gene. Germline assignment: CDR1 MNHEY and CDR2 SVGAGI. CDR3 length: 16 amino acids. Trimming left V 4 bases short and J 9 bases short, with 19 bases between.